Reported below is one T cell receptor beta chain. The data are from a study of T cells of healthy individuals. Trimming at V came to 5 bases and at J to 4 bases, leaving 10 bases not matched to a gene. CDR3 length: 15 residues. The germline gives CDR1 LGHDT, CDR2 YNNKEL (reference sequence). Via MiXCR, TCRdb re-called the 5' RACE reads, giving one row per CDR3 protein. The sample includes approximately 100,000 distinct CDR3 sequences, under 20% of them seen just once. This sequence originates from a human donor in good health. The rearrangement links TRBV3-1 to TRBJ1-1; 7 bases are a match to TRBD1. The CDR3 loop reads CASSSGTARRTEAFF. CDR3 nucleotide sequence: TGTGCCAGCAGCTCCGGGACAGCGCGGCGCACTGAAGCTTTCTTT.